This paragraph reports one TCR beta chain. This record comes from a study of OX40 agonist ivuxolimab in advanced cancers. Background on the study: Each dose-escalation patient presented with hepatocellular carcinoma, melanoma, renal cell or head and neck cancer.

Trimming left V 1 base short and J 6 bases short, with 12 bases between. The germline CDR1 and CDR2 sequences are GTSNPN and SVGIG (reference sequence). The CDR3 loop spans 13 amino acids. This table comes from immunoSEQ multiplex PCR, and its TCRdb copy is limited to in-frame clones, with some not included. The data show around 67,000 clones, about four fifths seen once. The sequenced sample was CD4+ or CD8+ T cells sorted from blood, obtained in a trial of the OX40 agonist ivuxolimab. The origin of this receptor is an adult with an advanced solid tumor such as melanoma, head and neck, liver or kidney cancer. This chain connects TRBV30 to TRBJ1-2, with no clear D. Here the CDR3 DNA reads TGTGCCTGGAGTGGGGGAACAGTACATGGCTACACCTTC. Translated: CAWSGGTVHGYTF. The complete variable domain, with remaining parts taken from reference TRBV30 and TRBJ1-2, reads SQTIHQWPATLVQPVGSPLSLECTVEGTSNPNLYWYRQAAGRGLQLLFYSVGIGQISSEVPQNLSASRPQDRQFILSSKKLLLSDSGFYLCAWSGGTVHGYTFGSGTRLTVV.